Shown below are 17 T cell receptor beta chains from a single sample sequenced in a study of blood T cell repertoires in COVID-19. Using immunoSEQ multiplex PCR, the repertoire was profiled, and TCRdb retains in-frame clones only, with some absent. The sample consists of more than 85,000 clones, about 85% of them appearing once. Sequences were obtained from peripheral blood. The receptor set was obtained from a man aged 45 to 65 with active COVID-19.

This rearrangement joins TRBV2 to TRBJ2-7; TRBD1 matches 12 bases. The V gene's germline CDR1 is SNHLY and CDR2 FYNNEI. V was pared by 7 bases and J by 5 bases, with 12 bases of the junction left unmatched. CDR3 length: 16 amino acids. CDR3 in DNA: TGTGCCAGCATTAAAATAGCCGGGACAGGGGGCGACGAGCAGTACTTC. Translated, it gives CASIKIAGTGGDEQYF.

The chain joins TRBV5-1 to TRBJ2-7; 9 bases align to TRBD1. V gave up 1 base and J gave up 5 bases; unmatched junction bases: 4. Looked up from germline, CDR1 is SGHRS and CDR2 is YFSETQ. CDR3 length: 14 residues. This CDR3 reads CASSLWDRVHEQYF. CDR3 coding DNA: TGCGCCAGCAGCTTGTGGGACAGGGTCCACGAGCAGTACTTC.

The CDR3 region is CASSPNARSPLHF. DNA of the CDR3: TGTGCCAGCAGCCCAAACGCGCGGTCACCCCTCCACTTT. This chain joins TRBV7-2 and TRBJ1-6; D unresolved. The length of the CDR3 is 13 residues. Germline assignment: CDR1 SGHTA and CDR2 FQGNSA. V was pared by 5 bases and J by 10 bases, with 12 bases between.

The chain carries TRBV9 and TRBJ1-3; D might be TRBD1 (6 bases). Germline CDR1 SGDLS, CDR2 YYNGEE. The CDR3 spans 15 residues. Trimming stripped 4 bases from V and 0 bases from J, with 11 bases between. The CDR3 region is CASSQTDSSGNTIYF. The DNA for the CDR3 is TGTGCCAGCAGCCAAACGGACAGCTCTGGAAACACCATATATTTT.

The chain joins TRBV19 to TRBJ1-1; D remains ambiguous. The germline CDR1 and CDR2 sequences are LNHDA and SQIVND (reference sequence). The CDR3 is made up of 15 amino acids. Trimming cost V 0 bases and J 0 bases, with 8 bases left between them. This chain's CDR3 is CASSIEAYMNTEAFF. CDR3 DNA sequence: TGTGCCAGTAGTATAGAGGCTTATATGAACACTGAAGCTTTCTTT.

The genes are TRBV7-8 and TRBJ2-7; TRBD2 agrees at 8 bases. J gave up 4 bases and V 5 bases, and 7 bases lay outside the gene matches. From germline, CDR1 is SGHVS and CDR2 FQNEAQ. The CDR3 contains 14 residues. CDR3 bases: TGTGCCAGCAGCCCTAAGCGGGGGCGGTACGAGCAGTACTTC. Its translation: CASSPKRGRYEQYF.

The chain employs TRBV7-9 and TRBJ1-1, with TRBD1 identical over 8 bases. V dropped 5 bases and J dropped 5; count of bases not matched to a gene: 7. CDR3 length: 14 amino acids. The germline V gene encodes CDR1 SEHNR and CDR2 FQNEAQ (reference sequence). CDR3 sequence reads: CASSVGTGGTEAFF. In DNA, the CDR3 is TGTGCCAGCAGCGTTGGGACAGGCGGGACTGAAGCTTTCTTT. The whole variable domain, remainder taken from reference TRBV7-9 and TRBJ1-1, is DTGVSQNPRHKITKRGQNVTFRCDPISEHNRLYWYRQTLGQGPEFLTYFQNEAQLEKSRLLSDRFSAERPKGSFSTLEIQRTEQGDSAMYLCASSVGTGGTEAFFGQGTRLTVV.

The gene calls are TRBV7-9 and TRBJ1-1; D is perhaps TRBD1 (5 bases). CDR3 size: 13 residues. Germline CDR1 reads SEHNR; CDR2 reads FQNEAQ (reference sequence). Trimming took off 5 bases at V and 6 bases at J, with 13 bases between the two ends. The CDR3 DNA reads TGTGCCAGCAGCCGTACACAGGCCGCTGAAGCTTTCTTT. Translation: CASSRTQAAEAFF.

The chain employs TRBV6-2 or TRBV6-3 and TRBJ2-2; 7 bases are shared with TRBD2. After removal of 6 bases from V and 6 bases from J, the junction contained 13 bases not matched to a gene. Looked up from germline, CDR1 is MNHEY and CDR2 is SVGEGT. The CDR3 sequence is 16 residues long. The CDR3: CASSPGKLAGAGELFF. The CDR3 coding sequence is TGTGCCAGCAGCCCTGGGAAGTTAGCGGGTGCCGGGGAGCTGTTTTTT.

The V call is TRBV7-2, the J call TRBJ2-6, with 8 bases aligning to TRBD1. This CDR3 contains 17 residues. J lost 4 bases, V lost 4 bases, and 9 bases had no gene match. CDR1 and CDR2 from the germline V gene are SGHTA and FQGNSA. CDR3 residues: CASSSRHRQGGANVLTF. CDR3 sequence (DNA): TGTGCCAGCAGCTCGCGCCACAGACAGGGGGGGGCCAACGTCCTGACTTTC.

This clone was detected once. The chain employs TRBV3-1 (or the pseudogene TRBV3-2) and TRBJ1-6, with TRBD1 matching over 9 bases. The CDR3 is made up of 16 amino acids. Unmatched junction bases numbered 8, after V lost 1 base and J lost 10 bases. Germline loops: CDR1 LGHDT, CDR2 YNNKEL (reference sequence). CDR3 coding DNA: TGTGCCAGCAGCCAAGTACCGGACAGGGGACTCTCACCCCTCCACTTT. Its protein is CASSQVPDRGLSPLHF.

The V call is TRBV4-1, the J call TRBJ2-7; D ambiguous. The CDR3 is 15 amino acids. Germline CDR1 reads MGHRA; CDR2 reads YSYEKL. Between the trimmed V and J ends, which lost 0 bases and 3 bases, there was a span of 12 bases. The CDR3 coding sequence is TGCGCCAGCAGCCAAGATCTTCAGACATACTACGAGCAGTACTTC. Encoded protein: CASSQDLQTYYEQYF.

V usage is TRBV7-9 and J usage is TRBJ2-1, with 12 bases that match TRBD2. The ends lost 5 bases at V and 7 bases at J; junction bases unmatched: 6. The CDR3 has 15 amino acids. Germline assignment: CDR1 SEHNR and CDR2 FQNEAQ (reference sequence). The CDR3 region has the DNA TGTGCCAGCAGCACTGCTAGCGGGGGGGCGAATGAGCAGTTCTTC. Protein: CASSTASGGANEQFF. Full variable domain (remainder filled in from reference TRBV7-9 and TRBJ2-1): DTGVSQNPRHKITKRGQNVTFRCDPISEHNRLYWYRQTLGQGPEFLTYFQNEAQLEKSRLLSDRFSAERPKGSFSTLEIQRTEQGDSAMYLCASSTASGGANEQFFGPGTRLTVL.

V gene TRBV5-6 combines with J gene TRBJ1-1; D unclear. V lost 4 bases, J lost 3 bases, and 10 bases lay in between. Looked up from germline, CDR1 is SGHDT and CDR2 is YYEEEE. This CDR3 comprises 13 residues. Here the CDR3 DNA reads TGTGCCAGCAGCCCCGGACTTTACACTGAAGCTTTCTTT. As protein: CASSPGLYTEAFF.

The chain combines TRBV5-6 with TRBJ2-3; 8 bases are a match to TRBD2. CDR1 SGHDT and CDR2 YYEEEE come from the germline V gene. The CDR3 runs 18 residues. V was pared by 0 bases and J by 1 base, with 10 bases of the junction left unmatched. CDR3 sequence reads: CASSLAAGGIWGTDTQYF. The CDR3 nucleotides are TGTGCCAGCAGCTTGGCCGCGGGGGGCATTTGGGGCACAGATACGCAGTATTTT.

This clone was detected once. This chain connects TRBV6-5 to TRBJ1-1; 9 bases are a match to TRBD1. The CDR3 length is 15 residues. V shed 6 bases and J 4 bases; nucleotides not matched to a gene: 9. Germline V gene lookup returns CDR1 MNHEY and CDR2 SVGAGI. CDR3: CASRGTGTSGTEAFF. CDR3 sequence (DNA): TGTGCCAGCAGGGGGACAGGGACCTCTGGCACTGAAGCTTTCTTT.

This chain uses TRBV18 with TRBJ1-3; 7 bases align to TRBD1. Germline V lookup: CDR1 KGHSH, CDR2 LQKENI. This CDR3 region has 15 residues. With 2 bases clipped from V and 4 bases from J, the junction kept 5 bases outside the gene matches. The chain's CDR3 is CASSPARDSGNTIYF. CDR3 DNA sequence: TGTGCCAGCTCACCAGCAAGGGACAGCGGAAACACCATATATTTT.